This T cell receptor beta chain was profiled in a study of cytomegalovirus exposure and HLA in healthy donors. Both 60 Vbeta primers and 13 Jbeta primers went into the PCR. In the study's own analysis: Approximately 9.9 million shared chains were among the about 80 million unique TCR beta chains that a later analysis counted. The repertoire was sequenced with immunoSEQ multiplex PCR; TCRdb's copy has only in-frame clones and lacks some. The D gene and trimming were derived from the DNA, and the V and J assignments and clone size from that table. The top ten clones hold around 2.9% of a sample with about 170,000 clones, approximately 59% of them seen once. As concerns this clone: The antigen is unknown.

Study-level results: Most TCR sequences were seen very rarely across donors, but some public TCRs occurred in many.

The source is a man aged 35 to 55 in good health and CMV-seronegative. The sequenced sample consisted of PBMCs.

CDR3 amino acids: CASSPMGQNTEAFF. The CDR3 DNA sequence: TGTGCCAGCAGCCCCATGGGACAGAACACTGAAGCTTTCTTT. This chain uses TRBV7-8 with TRBJ1-1; TRBD1 might be the D (6 bases). Per the germline V gene, CDR1 is SGHVS and CDR2 is FQNEAQ. Trimming pared 5 bases from V and 1 base from J, leaving 11 bases between. The CDR3 spans 14 residues.